These 23 T cell receptor beta chains originate from one sample sequenced in a study of shared clonotypes between healthy human individuals. The assay was immunoSEQ multiplex PCR, and TCRdb's table has in-frame clones only and misses some. The sample lists over 1.4 million clones, around 97% occurring once. Material for sequencing was naive CD4+ T cells sorted from blood. Subset: CD45RA+ positively selected. These receptors were collected from a man under 40 in good health.

The rearrangement uses TRBV5-4 and TRBJ1-2; D gene unclear. In germline, CDR1 is SGHNT, CDR2 YYREEE (reference sequence). V shed 0 bases and J shed 4 bases, with 13 bases lying between them. The CDR3 runs to 15 residues. The CDR3 DNA follows: TGTGCCAGCAGCTTGGAAACTCTGGGAGGCTATGGCTACACCTTC. This gives the protein CASSLETLGGYGYTF.

About this clone: This sample includes further DNA sequences coding for the same CDR3. The chain recombines TRBV7-2 with TRBJ2-7; D not certain. Trimming left V 0 bases short and J 1 base short, with 7 bases between. Germline V gene data show CDR1 as SGHTA and CDR2 as FQGNSA. The CDR3 covers 14 residues. In nucleotides, the CDR3 is TGTGCCAGCAGCTTAGCTCCGGGTTCCTACGAGCAGTACTTC. Translated, it gives CASSLAPGSYEQYF.

This clone came up a few times. V gene TRBV10-3 combines with J gene TRBJ1-1; D remains unclear. From germline, CDR1 is ENHRY and CDR2 SYGVKD. This CDR3 contains 13 residues. Trimming removed 10 bases at V and 1 base at J, with 13 bases between. In nucleotides, the CDR3 is TGTGCCACCTGTGAGACACCGAACACTGAAGCTTTCTTT. Translated: CATCETPNTEAFF.

This clone came up a few times. The V call is TRBV7-3, the J call TRBJ1-2; D might be TRBD1 (5 bases). The germline CDR1 and CDR2 sequences are SGHTA and FQGTGA. Trimming stripped 7 bases from V and 4 bases from J, with 19 bases between. The CDR3 has 15 residues. For the CDR3, the DNA is TGTGCCAGCACGCCAGCGGGACGGCAGCTCTATGGCTACACCTTC. This encodes CASTPAGRQLYGYTF. Combining the CDR3 with reference TRBV7-3 and TRBJ1-2 gives the whole variable domain GAGVSQTPSNKVTEKGKYVELRCDPISGHTALYWYRQSLGQGPEFLIYFQGTGAADDSGLPNDRFFAVRPEGSVSTLKIQRTERGDSAVYLCASTPAGRQLYGYTFGSGTRLTVV.

The chain carries TRBV28 and TRBJ2-3; maybe TRBD1 (6 bases). Trimming took 5 bases from V and 1 from J, leaving 7 bases between them. The CDR3 runs to 13 residues. CDR1 MDHEN and CDR2 SYDVKM come from the germline V gene. DNA of the CDR3: TGTGCCAGCAGTGGGGGCGGCACAGATACGCAGTATTTT. The encoded protein is CASSGGGTDTQYF.

V is TRBV5-4 and J is TRBJ2-7; a weak D match, TRBD1 (6 bases). CDR3 length: 16 amino acids. V lost 0 bases, J lost 2 bases, and 15 bases lay in between. Germline loops: CDR1 SGHNT, CDR2 YYREEE (reference sequence). The CDR3 sequence: CASSLDGGLTAYEQYF. The CDR3 DNA reads as TGTGCCAGCAGCTTGGATGGGGGCCTCACCGCCTACGAGCAGTACTTC.

In its sample, this clone was seen a few times. The V and J genes are TRBV5-4 and TRBJ2-3, with D possibly being TRBD1 or TRBD2 (6 bases each). V was pared by 0 bases and J by 7 bases, with 12 bases between. The CDR3 totals 14 residues. CDR1 is SGHNT, CDR2 YYREEE, per germline (reference sequence). The CDR3 loop is CASSLAKGGNTQYF. The CDR3 DNA reads as TGTGCCAGCAGCTTGGCCAAGGGGGGAAATACGCAGTATTTT.

V gene TRBV28 combines with J gene TRBJ2-1; D may correspond to TRBD1 or TRBD2 (6 bases each). The CDR3 loop spans 13 amino acids. CDR1 and CDR2 (germline): MDHEN, SYDVKM. With 2 bases removed from V and 10 bases from J, the gap between germline ends came to 12 bases. CDR3 in DNA: TGTGCCAGCAGTTTAATAGGGGGGATGGAGCAGTTCTTC. Its protein product is CASSLIGGMEQFF.

For this clone: The sample has other DNA sequences that encode this CDR3 too. The chain combines TRBV2 with TRBJ1-1, with a possible D match to TRBD1 (5 bases). Looked up from germline, CDR1 is SNHLY and CDR2 is FYNNEI. Trimming shortened V by 0 bases and J by 5 bases, and 10 bases separated the two germline ends. This CDR3 is built from 14 residues. CDR3 coding DNA: TGTGCCAGCAGTGAAGCCTGGGGGGGTACTGAAGCTTTCTTT. Translation gives CASSEAWGGTEAFF.

J is TRBJ2-7 and V is TRBV18; 8 nucleotides match TRBD2. Losses at the gene ends were 4 bases for V and 2 bases for J; bases not matched to a gene: 25. The CDR3 loop spans 21 amino acids. The germline CDR1 and CDR2 sequences are KGHSH and LQKENI. CDR3 DNA sequence: TGTGCCAGCTCACTCCTCTCGCGGGCGGGAGGAAAGCGGGTTGGACCCTACGAGCAGTACTTC. Its protein is CASSLLSRAGGKRVGPYEQYF.

The chain employs TRBV5-4 and TRBJ2-7; TRBD2 matches at 10 bases. The V segment lost 1 base and the J segment 7 bases; nucleotides outside the gene matches: 11. Germline V gene lookup returns CDR1 SGHNT and CDR2 YYREEE (reference sequence). The CDR3 loop spans 16 amino acids. The CDR3 coding sequence is TGTGCCAGCAGCTTGAGGACTAGCGGTAACCCGTGGGAGCAGTACTTC. Its translation: CASSLRTSGNPWEQYF.

The V and J genes are TRBV9 and TRBJ2-2; D perhaps matches TRBD2 (5 bases). This CDR3 spans 15 amino acids. V shed 0 bases and J shed 5 bases, with 11 bases lying between them. CDR1 and CDR2 from the germline V gene are SGDLS and YYNGEE. The CDR3 DNA sequence: TGTGCCAGCAGCGTAGCCGGGATACCAACCGGGGAGCTGTTTTTT. This translates into CASSVAGIPTGELFF.

V usage is TRBV15 and J usage is TRBJ1-4; D is ambiguous. Trimming removed 1 base at V and 4 bases at J, with 10 bases between. CDR1 and CDR2 (germline): LNHNV, YYDKDF (reference sequence). The CDR3 loop spans 15 amino acids. The CDR3 protein is CATSRVGQINEKLFF. The CDR3 DNA follows: TGTGCCACCAGCAGAGTAGGGCAGATTAATGAAAAACTGTTTTTT.

The gene calls are TRBV7-2 and TRBJ1-1, with D unresolved. CDR1 SGHTA and CDR2 FQGNSA come from the germline V gene. The CDR3 length is 13 residues. Deletions cut 7 bases from V and 2 bases from J, with 11 bases between. Written as DNA, the CDR3 is TGTGCCAGCATCACCTATCTTAACACTGAAGCTTTCTTT. This encodes CASITYLNTEAFF.

This clone was seen a single time. Other DNA sequences in the same sample also yield this CDR3. This rearrangement joins TRBV5-1 to TRBJ1-4; D not resolved. V lost 0 bases to trimming and J lost 8 bases, with 11 bases between them. This CDR3 has 14 amino acids. Looked up from germline, CDR1 is SGHRS and CDR2 is YFSETQ. CDR3 in DNA: TGCGCCAGCAGCTTGGTAGGCGTCGGGGAAAAACTGTTTTTT. It codes for CASSLVGVGEKLFF.

The chain links TRBV18 to TRBJ1-4; perhaps TRBD1 as D (6 bases). Germline V gene sequence: CDR1 KGHSH, CDR2 LQKENI. Trimming cost V 10 bases and J 3 bases, with 12 bases left between them. This CDR3 comprises 13 residues. The CDR3 sequence is CATSGHANEKLFF. The CDR3 region has the DNA TGTGCCACCTCGGGACACGCTAATGAAAAACTGTTTTTT.

The chain is built from TRBV30 and TRBJ2-6; D might be TRBD1 (6 bases). Trimming shortened V by 1 base and J by 0 bases, and 13 bases separated the two germline ends. The CDR3 runs to 17 residues. Germline lookup yields CDR1 GTSNPN and CDR2 SVGIG (reference sequence). CDR3 in amino acids: CAWSATGTSSGANVLTF. The CDR3 nucleotides are TGTGCCTGGAGTGCCACAGGGACAAGCTCTGGGGCCAACGTCCTGACTTTC.

This rearrangement joins TRBV27 to TRBJ2-2; D might be TRBD1 or TRBD2, each matching 5 bases. V was clipped by 5 bases and J by 5 bases, with 21 bases between them. The CDR3 is 17 amino acids. Germline V gene lookup returns CDR1 MNHEY and CDR2 SMNVEV (reference sequence). The CDR3 nucleotides are TGTGCCAGCAGTCCCTCCGCACTGGCTGGGGGAACCGGGGAGCTGTTTTTT. Its translation: CASSPSALAGGTGELFF.

This chain joins TRBV30 and TRBJ2-5, with D perhaps matching TRBD1 (6 bases). The ends were cut back, 4 bases at V and 2 bases at J, with 8 bases in the middle. CDR1 is GTSNPN and CDR2 is SVGIG in the germline V gene (reference sequence). The CDR3 consists of 12 residues. As DNA, the CDR3 is TGTGCCTGGAATACAGGGCAAGAGACCCAGTACTTC. Translating it yields CAWNTGQETQYF.

V gene TRBV28 combines with J gene TRBJ2-1, with 15 bases matching TRBD2. With V trimmed by 1 base and J by 7 bases, 11 bases remained unmatched. The germline V gene has CDR1 MDHEN and CDR2 SYDVKM. The length of the CDR3 is 19 residues. CDR3 coding DNA: TGTGCCAGCAGTTTATTCCCCCGCGGACTAGCGGGAGGGCCTAATGAGCAGTTCTTC. This encodes CASSLFPRGLAGGPNEQFF.

Remarks on this clone: At the DNA level, this CDR3 is encoded by other sequences in the same sample as well. This chain joins TRBV5-1 and TRBJ2-3; D gene uncertain. Germline V lookup: CDR1 SGHRS, CDR2 YFSETQ. Trimming left V 0 bases short and J 2 bases short, with 4 bases between. This CDR3 contains 13 residues. The CDR3 bases are TGCGCCAGCAGCTTGGCCACCACAGATACGCAGTATTTT. Amino acid sequence: CASSLATTDTQYF.

Only one count was recorded for this clone. V and J are TRBV19 and TRBJ2-1; D possibly corresponds to TRBD2 (6 bases). The CDR3 loop spans 16 amino acids. Per germline, CDR1 LNHDA and CDR2 SQIVND (reference sequence). Between the trimmed V and J ends, which lost 0 bases and 4 bases, there was a span of 13 bases. The DNA of the CDR3 is TGTGCCAGTAGTATAGATGGGGGGAGAGGATACAATGAGCAGTTCTTC. This codes for CASSIDGGRGYNEQFF.

The rearrangement joins TRBV11-2 to TRBJ1-1, with D perhaps matching TRBD1 (5 bases). Trimming cost V 6 bases and J 0 bases, with 14 bases left between them. This CDR3 comprises 15 residues. In germline, CDR1 is SGHAT, CDR2 FQNNGV. The CDR3: CASRRPGRMNTEAFF. The CDR3 bases are TGTGCCAGCAGACGACCGGGACGGATGAACACTGAAGCTTTCTTT.